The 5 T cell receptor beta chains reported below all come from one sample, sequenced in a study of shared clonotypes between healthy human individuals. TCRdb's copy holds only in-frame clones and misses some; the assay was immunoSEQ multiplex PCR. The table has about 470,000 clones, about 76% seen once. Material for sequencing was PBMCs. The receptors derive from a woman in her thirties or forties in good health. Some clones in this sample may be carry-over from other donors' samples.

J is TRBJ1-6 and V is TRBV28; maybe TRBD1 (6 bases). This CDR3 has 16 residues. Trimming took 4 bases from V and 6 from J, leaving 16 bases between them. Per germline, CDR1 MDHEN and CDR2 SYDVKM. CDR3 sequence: CASSSFRQALNSPLHF. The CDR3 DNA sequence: TGTGCCAGCAGTTCATTCCGACAGGCGCTTAATTCACCCCTCCACTTT.

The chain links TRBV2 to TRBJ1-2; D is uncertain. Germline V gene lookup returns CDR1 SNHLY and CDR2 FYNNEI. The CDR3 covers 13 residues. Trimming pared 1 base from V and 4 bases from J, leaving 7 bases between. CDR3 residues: CASSEGQVYGYTF. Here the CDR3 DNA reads TGTGCCAGCAGTGAAGGGCAGGTCTATGGCTACACCTTC.

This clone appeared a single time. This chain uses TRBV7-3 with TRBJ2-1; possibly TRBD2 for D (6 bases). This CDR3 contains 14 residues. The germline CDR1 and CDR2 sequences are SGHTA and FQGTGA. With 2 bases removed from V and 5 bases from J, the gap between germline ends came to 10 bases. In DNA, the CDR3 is TGTGCCAGCAGCTTAGGGGAGGAGAACAATGAGCAGTTCTTC. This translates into CASSLGEENNEQFF. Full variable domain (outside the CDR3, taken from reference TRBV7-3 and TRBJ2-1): GAGVSQTPSNKVTEKGKYVELRCDPISGHTALYWYRQSLGQGPEFLIYFQGTGAADDSGLPNDRFFAVRPEGSVSTLKIQRTERGDSAVYLCASSLGEENNEQFFGPGTRLTVL.

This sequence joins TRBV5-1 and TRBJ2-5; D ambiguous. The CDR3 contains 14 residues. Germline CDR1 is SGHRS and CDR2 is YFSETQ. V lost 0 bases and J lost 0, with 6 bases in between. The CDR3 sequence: CASSLGVYQETQYF. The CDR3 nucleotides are TGCGCCAGCAGCTTGGGTGTGTACCAAGAGACCCAGTACTTC.

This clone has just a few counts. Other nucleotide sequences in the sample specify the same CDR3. CDR3 sequence reads: CASNTRSDREANEQFF. The DNA of the CDR3 is TGTGCCAGCAACACCCGCAGCGACAGGGAGGCCAATGAGCAGTTCTTC. This chain joins TRBV7-6 and TRBJ2-1, with D tentatively TRBD1 (7 bases). Trimming took 7 bases from V and 6 from J, leaving 22 bases between them. This CDR3 spans 16 amino acids. Germline V gene lookup returns CDR1 SGHVS and CDR2 FNYEAQ.